This section outlines one T cell receptor (beta chain) sequence together with its context. As yet, its antigen is unknown. This sample is drawn from a study of shared clonotypes between healthy human individuals. Regarding the study as a whole: Researchers found naive subsets generally carried larger estimated richness than memory subsets. Researchers sampled blood only, noting tissue repertoires likely differ.

Method: immunoSEQ multiplex PCR; TCRdb's copy keeps in-frame clones and lacks some. The table shows over a million clones, with approximately 98.5% occurring only once. The CDR3 consists of 16 residues. CDR1 is SGHTA and CDR2 is FQGTGA in the germline V gene. Trimming shortened V by 6 bases and J by 3 bases, and 21 bases separated the two germline ends. This TCR came from a man younger than 45 in good health. Sample: naive CD4+ T cells sorted from blood. Subset here: CD45RA+ positively selected. The rearrangement uses TRBV7-3 and TRBJ2-7; possibly TRBD1 for D (7 bases). The CDR3 nucleotides are TGTGCCAGCAGTTCAAGTGGACAGGCGGGACTCTACGAGCAGTACTTC. This encodes CASSSSGQAGLYEQYF.